This paragraph covers one T cell receptor (beta chain) sequence. Antigen unknown. The PCR was carried out with 60 Vbeta primers and 13 Jbeta primers. The table came from immunoSEQ multiplex PCR; TCRdb's copy has only in-frame clones and leaves some out. The sample lists about 120,000 clones, 65% to 80% seen once, with about 2.7% in the top ten. These data are taken from a study of cytomegalovirus exposure and HLA in healthy donors. Findings of the study overall: Data from an earlier analysis indicated that most TCR beta V segments were productive either about 87% or about 30% of the time. Other equally common chains were less clonally expanded than HLA-associated TCR beta chains, a later analysis showed. According to a later analysis, donors in an Asian-associated ancestry cluster reportedly had fewer N-insertions than the roughly 670-donor mean.

The specimen was PBMCs. The receptor comes from a woman aged 40 to 50 in good health and CMV-seropositive.

The CDR3 protein is CASSQEGQGRRNTIYF. CDR3 bases: TGTGCCAGCAGCCAGGAGGGACAGGGGCGTCGAAACACCATATATTTT. The rearrangement links TRBV14 to TRBJ1-3, with 10 bases aligning to TRBD1. The CDR3 has 16 amino acids. J was trimmed by 5 bases and V by 3 bases; bases with no gene match: 7. The germline V gene encodes CDR1 SGHDN and CDR2 FVKESK.